This T cell receptor (beta chain) was sequenced in a study of CD4 and CD8 cells across lung adenocarcinoma regions. There are a few counts of this clonotype. The patients had localized lung adenocarcinoma, a non-small cell subtype. TCRdb reprocessed the PCR reads with MiXCR, giving one entry per CDR3 protein. The sample carries around 20,000 distinct CDR3 sequences, 45% to 50% recorded once. V shed 10 bases and J 5 bases; nucleotides not matched to a gene: 7. Germline CDR1 and CDR2: KGHDR and SFDVKD. This CDR3 region has 13 residues. This receptor was obtained from a male donor with lung adenocarcinoma. The CD4 and CD8 labels of this study may be unreliable. The gene calls are TRBV24-1 and TRBJ2-7, with TRBD1 identical over 10 bases. Sample: CD8+ T cells from the margin of a lung tumor. As DNA, the CDR3 is TGTGCCACATCATGGACAGGGGGGAACGAGCAGTACTTC. It codes for CATSWTGGNEQYF.